One and the same sample provided the 28 T cell receptor beta chains below, sequenced in a study of blood T cell repertoires in COVID-19. Some clones are missing from TCRdb's copy, which holds only in-frame ones; the method was immunoSEQ multiplex PCR. The sample carries 200,000 or so clones, under 90% recorded once. Material: peripheral blood. Receptor source: a person aged 65-85 years with COVID-19, enrolled during active disease.

The gene calls are TRBV6-5 and TRBJ2-7; 13 nucleotides match TRBD2. Germline CDR1 reads MNHEY; CDR2 reads SVGAGI. This CDR3 region has 14 residues. V shed 6 bases and J 6 bases; nucleotides not matched to a gene: 5. CDR3 amino acids: CASRGLAGLFEQYF. The CDR3 DNA sequence: TGTGCCAGCAGGGGACTAGCGGGGCTTTTCGAGCAGTACTTC.

V gene TRBV6-2 or TRBV6-3 combines with J gene TRBJ1-5; tentative D call: TRBD1 (6 bases). V lost 4 bases to trimming and J lost 0 bases, with 10 bases between them. Looked up from germline, CDR1 is MNHEY and CDR2 is SVGEGT. CDR3 size: 15 residues. CDR3 bases: TGTGCCAGCAGTTCACAGGGAGATAGCAATCAGCCCCAGCATTTT. Protein sequence: CASSSQGDSNQPQHF.

The J gene is TRBJ2-7, the V gene TRBV27; 10 bases match TRBD1. The CDR3 totals 14 residues. CDR1 and CDR2 (germline): MNHEY, SMNVEV (reference sequence). The ends lost 8 bases at V and 1 base at J; junction bases unmatched: 5. The CDR3 region has the DNA TGTGCCAGCGAGACAGGGGGCCGGTCCTACGAGCAGTACTTC. This encodes CASETGGRSYEQYF.

The chain employs TRBV29-1 and TRBJ1-2; perhaps TRBD1 as D (5 bases). CDR3 length equals 12 residues. V was pared by 7 bases and J by 2 bases, with 11 bases between. The germline CDR1 and CDR2 sequences are SQVTM and ANQGSEA. This CDR3 reads CSDETVNYGYTF. The CDR3 coding sequence is TGCAGCGACGAGACAGTGAACTATGGCTACACCTTC.

This sequence joins TRBV19 and TRBJ1-2; possible D gene TRBD1, 6 bases. The germline V and J ends were trimmed by 9 bases and 2 bases, with 25 bases remaining between them. From germline, CDR1 is LNHDA and CDR2 SQIVND (reference sequence). CDR3 length: 17 amino acids. CDR3 sequence reads: CASAPLGTPTSNYGYTF. CDR3 DNA: TGTGCCAGCGCCCCGCTCGGGACACCAACTTCGAACTATGGCTACACCTTC.

The chain has TRBV5-8 and TRBJ2-7; D ambiguous. The V gene's germline CDR1 is SGHTS and CDR2 YDEGEE. Deletions cut 5 bases from V and 1 base from J, with 13 bases between. The CDR3 loop spans 14 amino acids. For the CDR3, the DNA is TGTGCCAGCAGTCTTAGACACCCGTCCTACGAGCAGTACTTC. Protein product: CASSLRHPSYEQYF.

This chain connects TRBV2 to TRBJ1-3; D is undetermined. The CDR3 totals 15 residues. Trimming shortened V by 4 bases and J by 0 bases, and 10 bases separated the two germline ends. The V gene's germline CDR1 is SNHLY and CDR2 FYNNEI. CDR3 nucleotides: TGTGCCAGCAGTGCTGTCCACTCCTCTGGAAACACCATATATTTT. It encodes CASSAVHSSGNTIYF.

The genes are TRBV5-4 and TRBJ2-6; perhaps TRBD2 as D (6 bases). The CDR3 consists of 19 residues. V lost 4 bases and J 1 base, leaving 21 bases between the germline ends. Germline values: CDR1 SGHNT, CDR2 YYREEE (reference sequence). The CDR3 sequence: CASSPGTANRRSGANVLTF. CDR3 nucleotides: TGTGCCAGCAGCCCGGGGACTGCCAACAGGAGGTCTGGGGCCAACGTCCTGACTTTC.

The table lists this clone with a count of one. This chain uses TRBV28 with TRBJ1-1, with D maybe TRBD1 (6 bases). The CDR3 is 13 residues long. Germline V gene data show CDR1 as MDHEN and CDR2 as SYDVKM. Trimming stripped 6 bases from V and 6 bases from J, with 14 bases between. The CDR3, as DNA: TGTGCCAGCAGAGAACAGGGTATGCCTGAAGCTTTCTTT. This codes for CASREQGMPEAFF.

The chain uses TRBV11-3 and TRBJ1-6; TRBD1 agrees at 7 bases. Germline V gives CDR1 SGHNT, CDR2 YENEEA. Germline trimming cut 0 bases from V and 6 bases from J; bases unmatched to any gene: 8. CDR3 length: 17 residues. In nucleotides, the CDR3 is TGTGCCAGCAGCTTAGATACTAGAGGGGGCAGTAATTCACCCCTCCACTTT. Its protein product is CASSLDTRGGSNSPLHF.

V gene TRBV10-3 combines with J gene TRBJ1-2; D uncertain. There are 14 residues in the CDR3. Trimming cost V 2 bases and J 5 bases, with 12 bases left between them. Germline CDR1 ENHRY, CDR2 SYGVKD. Written as DNA, the CDR3 is TGTGCCATCAGTGAGACCCCGGTTTCGTATGGCTACACCTTC. Translating it yields CAISETPVSYGYTF.

V usage is TRBV6-4 and J usage is TRBJ1-3; D gene uncertain. Germline CDR1 and CDR2: MRHNA and SNTAGT. CDR3 length: 17 residues. The ends were cut back, 8 bases at V and 0 bases at J, with 20 bases in the middle. The CDR3, as DNA: TGTGCCAGCTTATCCGACCCGAGGGTAAACTCTGGAAACACCATATATTTT. It codes for CASLSDPRVNSGNTIYF.

A single count supports this clone. The chain has TRBV11-3 and TRBJ2-3; 10 positions agree with TRBD2. CDR1 is SGHNT and CDR2 is YENEEA in the germline V gene. The CDR3 sequence is 14 residues long. V lost 5 bases to trimming and J lost 5 bases; unmatched junction nucleotides: 4. CDR3 residues: CASSASGGGDTQYF. CDR3 nucleotide sequence: TGTGCCAGCAGCGCTAGCGGGGGAGGAGATACGCAGTATTTT.

The chain employs TRBV9 and TRBJ2-1, with 7 bases identical to TRBD1. V lost 4 bases to trimming and J lost 6 bases; unmatched junction nucleotides: 7. The CDR3 sequence is 14 residues long. The germline gives CDR1 SGDLS, CDR2 YYNGEE. The CDR3 is CASSPSNRGNEQFF. CDR3 bases: TGTGCCAGCAGCCCATCAAACAGGGGCAATGAGCAGTTCTTC.

This sequence joins TRBV7-2 and TRBJ2-2, with D possibly being TRBD2 (5 bases). V gave up 4 bases and J gave up 0 bases, with 15 bases separating them. The CDR3 length is 17 residues. Germline V lookup: CDR1 SGHTA, CDR2 FQGNSA. The CDR3 sequence: CASSSQFGLSNTGELFF. CDR3 nucleotide sequence: TGTGCCAGCAGCTCTCAGTTTGGACTGTCGAACACCGGGGAGCTGTTTTTT.

This chain joins TRBV28 and TRBJ2-7; D perhaps matches TRBD2 (5 bases). The ends were cut back, 6 bases at V and 2 bases at J, with 14 bases in the middle. Germline V gene sequence: CDR1 MDHEN, CDR2 SYDVKM. The CDR3 sequence is 14 residues long. Here the CDR3 DNA reads TGTGCCAGCAGCACCGGGATCCTCCCCTACGAGCAGTACTTC. This gives the protein CASSTGILPYEQYF.

CDR3 DNA sequence: TGCAGCGGGGGACAATCGAACACTGAAGCTTTCTTT. Translating it yields CSGGQSNTEAFF. The V gene is TRBV29-1, the J gene TRBJ1-1; D might be TRBD1 (6 bases). The length of the CDR3 is 12 residues. Germline values: CDR1 SQVTM, CDR2 ANQGSEA. Trimming removed 7 bases from V and 1 base from J, with 10 bases in between.

The chain carries TRBV2 and TRBJ2-2; 7 nucleotides agree with TRBD1. The CDR3 is made up of 15 amino acids. Trimming took 8 bases from V and 3 from J; bases not matched to a gene: 9. The V gene's germline CDR1 is SNHLY and CDR2 FYNNEI. For the CDR3, the DNA is TGTGCCAGCCGTAGGGGGCCGATCGACACCGGGGAGCTGTTTTTT. Its protein product is CASRRGPIDTGELFF.

The gene calls are TRBV5-4 and TRBJ2-7; TRBD2 matches 10 bases. V lost 0 bases to trimming and J lost 3 bases; unmatched junction nucleotides: 3. CDR1 and CDR2 from the germline V gene are SGHNT and YYREEE (reference sequence). The CDR3 has 15 amino acids. CDR3: CASSLEAGGDYEQYF. In DNA form, the CDR3 reads TGTGCCAGCAGCTTGGAAGCGGGGGGGGACTACGAGCAGTACTTC.

This sequence joins TRBV5-1 and TRBJ1-3; a possible D gene is TRBD1 (6 bases). Germline V gives CDR1 SGHRS, CDR2 YFSETQ. CDR3 length equals 17 residues. V lost 3 bases and J 0 bases, leaving 16 bases between the germline ends. The CDR3 protein is CASSYQTGQSSGNTIYF. The CDR3 nucleotides read TGCGCCAGCAGCTACCAGACAGGCCAGAGCTCTGGAAACACCATATATTTT.

V usage is TRBV28 and J usage is TRBJ1-4, with unresolved D. Trimming shortened V by 9 bases and J by 8 bases, and 19 bases separated the two germline ends. Germline CDR1 is MDHEN and CDR2 is SYDVKM. The CDR3 spans 14 residues. CDR3 loop: CASNRAAHAEKLFF. In DNA, the CDR3 is TGTGCCAGTAACCGAGCCGCCCATGCCGAAAAACTGTTTTTT.

The chain is built from TRBV4-1 and TRBJ2-1, with 12 bases that match TRBD2. The CDR3 spans 17 residues. Trimming at V came to 1 base and at J to 7 bases, leaving 8 bases not matched to a gene. Germline lookup yields CDR1 MGHRA and CDR2 YSYEKL. CDR3 sequence: CASSQGLAGAGSNEQFF. CDR3 in DNA: TGCGCCAGCAGCCAAGGACTAGCGGGAGCGGGTAGTAATGAGCAGTTCTTC.

The chain uses TRBV6-6 and TRBJ1-6, with no clear D. The V end lost 7 bases, the J end lost 7 bases, and 5 bases lay between the germline ends. CDR1 MNHNY and CDR2 SVGAGI come from the germline V gene (reference sequence). This CDR3 comprises 11 residues. The CDR3 coding sequence is TGTGCCAGCACCACAAATTCACCCCTCCACTTT. Protein: CASTTNSPLHF.

The chain employs TRBV28 and TRBJ2-3; TRBD1 agrees at 7 bases. The CDR3 runs to 15 residues. V was clipped by 7 bases and J by 0 bases; unmatched bases: 7. CDR1 is MDHEN and CDR2 is SYDVKM in the germline V gene. The CDR3 spells CASTPKGASTDTQYF. As DNA, the CDR3 is TGTGCCAGCACTCCAAAGGGGGCTAGCACAGATACGCAGTATTTT.

This chain connects TRBV19 to TRBJ2-3, with D possibly being TRBD2 (6 bases). The CDR3 contains 13 residues. The germline gives CDR1 LNHDA, CDR2 SQIVND (reference sequence). The V gene lost 6 bases and the J gene lost 1 base, with 8 bases spanning the gap. This chain's CDR3 is CASRASGTDTQYF. The CDR3 nucleotides read TGTGCCAGTAGAGCTAGCGGCACAGATACGCAGTATTTT.

V and J are TRBV4-3 and TRBJ2-3; 14 bases agree with TRBD2. Germline loops: CDR1 LGHNA, CDR2 YSLEER. This CDR3 is built from 16 residues. Trimming cost V 3 bases and J 6 bases; bases outside gene matches: 5. The DNA of the CDR3 is TGCGCCAGCAGCCAGACGACTAGCGGGGGGGCGGATACGCAGTATTTT. Amino acid sequence: CASSQTTSGGADTQYF.

The chain has TRBV5-6 and TRBJ2-1; D uncertain. The CDR3 has 16 amino acids. Trimming removed 5 bases at V and 7 bases at J, with 22 bases between. The germline gives CDR1 SGHDT, CDR2 YYEEEE. The CDR3 loop is CASSPPRLPLGNEQFF. CDR3 DNA: TGTGCCAGCAGTCCCCCCAGGCTCCCTCTGGGTAATGAGCAGTTCTTC.

This clone was detected only a few times. The rearrangement uses TRBV25-1 and TRBJ2-1, with a possible D match to TRBD1 (7 bases). This CDR3 is built from 13 residues. In germline, CDR1 is MGHDK, CDR2 SYGVNS. Trimming took off 8 bases at V and 8 bases at J, with 16 bases between the two ends. The CDR3 sequence is CASRRQGGDEQFF. CDR3 coding DNA: TGTGCCAGCCGGCGACAGGGAGGCGATGAGCAGTTCTTC.